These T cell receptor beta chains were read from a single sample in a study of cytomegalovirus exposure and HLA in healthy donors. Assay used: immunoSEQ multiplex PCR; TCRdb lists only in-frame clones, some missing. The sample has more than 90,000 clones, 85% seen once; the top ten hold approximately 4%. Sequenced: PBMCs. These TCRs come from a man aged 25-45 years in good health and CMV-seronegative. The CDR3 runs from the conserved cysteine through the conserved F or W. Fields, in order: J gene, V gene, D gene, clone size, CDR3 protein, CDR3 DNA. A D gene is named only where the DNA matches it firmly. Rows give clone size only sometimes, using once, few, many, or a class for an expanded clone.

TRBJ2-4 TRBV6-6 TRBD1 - CASNGQGGNIQYF TGTGCCAGCAATGGACAGGGCGGCAACATTCAGTACTTC
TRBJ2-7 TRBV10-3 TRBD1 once CAIWAGTGFNEQYF TGTGCCATCTGGGCTGGGACAGGTTTCAACGAGCAGTACTTC
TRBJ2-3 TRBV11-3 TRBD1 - CASSLVGQTDTQYF TGTGCCAGCAGCTTAGTGGGACAGACAGATACGCAGTATTTT
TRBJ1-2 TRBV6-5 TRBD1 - CASSYLDRPGYGYTF TGTGCCAGCAGTTACCTGGACAGGCCAGGCTATGGCTACACCTTC
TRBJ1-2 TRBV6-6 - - CASSSLRGVLGYTF TGTGCCAGCAGTTCCCTCCGGGGGGTTTTAGGCTACACCTTC
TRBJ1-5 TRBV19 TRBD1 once CASRLGTGGTNQPQHF TGTGCCAGTAGGCTAGGGACAGGGGGCACCAATCAGCCCCAGCATTTT
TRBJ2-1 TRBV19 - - CASSIEGYNEQFF TGTGCCAGTAGTATCGAGGGCTACAATGAGCAGTTCTTC
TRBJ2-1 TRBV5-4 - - CASSGGDSLYDEQFF TGTGCCAGCAGCGGTGGGGACTCCCTCTACGATGAGCAGTTCTTC
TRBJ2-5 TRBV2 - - CASSVKETQYF TGTGCCAGCAGTGTCAAAGAGACCCAGTACTTC
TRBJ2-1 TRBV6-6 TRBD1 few CASSYSMTGDPDEQFF TGTGCCAGCAGTTACTCGATGACAGGGGACCCCGATGAGCAGTTCTTC
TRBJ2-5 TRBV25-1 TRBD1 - CASSGQGARGGKETQYF TGTGCCAGCAGTGGACAGGGTGCTAGGGGTGGTAAAGAGACCCAGTACTTC
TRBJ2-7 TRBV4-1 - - CASSPLWSYEQYF TGCGCCAGCAGCCCCCTTTGGAGTTACGAGCAGTACTTC
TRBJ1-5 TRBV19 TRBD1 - CASTRTGPYSNQPQHF TGTGCCAGTACGAGGACAGGACCGTATAGCAATCAGCCCCAGCATTTT
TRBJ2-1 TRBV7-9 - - CASRYGQYQFF TGTGCCAGCAGATACGGACAGTACCAGTTCTTC
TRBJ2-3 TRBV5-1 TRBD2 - CASSSIFSGPSTDTQYF TGCGCCAGCAGCTCGATCTTTAGCGGGCCGAGCACAGATACGCAGTATTTT
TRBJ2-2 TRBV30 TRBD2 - CASRDYNTGELFF TGTGCCTCAAGGGACTATAACACCGGGGAGCTGTTTTTT
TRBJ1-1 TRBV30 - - CAWALRVDTEAFF TGTGCCTGGGCCCTCAGGGTTGATACTGAAGCTTTCTTT
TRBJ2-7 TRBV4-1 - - CASSPRAVQGYEQYF TGCGCCAGCAGCCCCCGAGCAGTCCAGGGATACGAGCAGTACTTC
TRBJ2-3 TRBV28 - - CASSTRQATSTDTQYF TGTGCCAGCAGTACCCGACAGGCTACTAGCACAGATACGCAGTATTTT
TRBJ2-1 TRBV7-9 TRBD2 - CASSFSGRASYNEQFF TGTGCCAGCAGCTTTAGCGGGAGGGCTTCCTACAATGAGCAGTTCTTC
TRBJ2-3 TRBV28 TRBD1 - CASRGRGHPPTDTQYF TGTGCCAGCAGGGGTAGGGGGCATCCACCCACAGATACGCAGTATTTT
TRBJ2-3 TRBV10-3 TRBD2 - CAISREGRTDTQYF TGTGCCATCAGTCGGGAGGGAAGGACAGATACGCAGTATTTT
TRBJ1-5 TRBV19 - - CASSERVGTPNQPQHF TGTGCCAGTAGTGAACGAGTCGGGACACCTAATCAGCCCCAGCATTTT
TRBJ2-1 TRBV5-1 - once CASSTDRFNEQFF TGCGCCAGCAGCACTGACAGGTTCAATGAGCAGTTCTTC
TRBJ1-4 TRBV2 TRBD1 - CASSGDRSHEKLFF TGTGCCAGCAGTGGGGACAGAAGTCATGAAAAACTGTTTTTT
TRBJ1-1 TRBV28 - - CASSPERNTEAFF TGTGCCAGCAGTCCAGAAAGGAACACTGAAGCTTTCTTT
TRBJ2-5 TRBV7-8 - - CASSLKRNRDKETQYF TGTGCCAGCAGCTTAAAGAGGAATCGTGATAAAGAGACCCAGTACTTC
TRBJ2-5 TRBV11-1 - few CASSFQGPETQYF TGTGCCAGCAGCTTCCAGGGGCCAGAGACCCAGTACTTC
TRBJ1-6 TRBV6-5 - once CASSYINSPLHF TGTGCCAGCAGTTATATTAATTCACCCCTCCACTTT
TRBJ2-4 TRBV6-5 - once CASSEDSSVSVQYF TGTGCCAGCAGTGAGGACAGCTCCGTATCGGTTCAGTACTTC
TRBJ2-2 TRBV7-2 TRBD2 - CASSRTSGGASTGELFF TGTGCCAGCAGCCGGACTAGCGGGGGGGCCAGCACCGGGGAGCTGTTTTTT
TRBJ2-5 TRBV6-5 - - CASSSRTKETQYF TGTGCCAGCAGTTCACGAACTAAAGAGACCCAGTACTTC
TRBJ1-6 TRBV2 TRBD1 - CASSRGQNSPLHF TGTGCCAGCAGTAGGGGGCAAAATTCACCCCTCCACTTT
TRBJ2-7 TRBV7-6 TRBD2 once CASSLEAGAGASYEQYF TGTGCCAGCAGCTTAGAGGCTGGAGCGGGGGCCTCCTACGAGCAGTACTTC
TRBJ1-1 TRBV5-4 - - CASSLVSGGAYSGTEAFF TGTGCCAGCAGCTTGGTTTCCGGGGGTGCATATTCGGGCACTGAAGCTTTCTTT
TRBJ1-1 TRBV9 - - CASSAQDANTEAFF TGTGCCAGCAGCGCCCAGGATGCGAACACTGAAGCTTTCTTT
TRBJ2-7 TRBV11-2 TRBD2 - CASSSAGGREQYF TGTGCCAGCAGCTCTGCGGGAGGGCGGGAGCAGTACTTC
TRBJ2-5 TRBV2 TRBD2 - CATQGGGRQETQYF TGTGCCACCCAGGGCGGGGGGCGGCAGGAGACCCAGTACTTC
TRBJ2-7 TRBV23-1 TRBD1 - CASSQSLLDRGQPYEQYF TGCGCCAGCAGTCAATCCCTACTTGACAGGGGGCAACCCTACGAGCAGTACTTC
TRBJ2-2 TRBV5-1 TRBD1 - CASSLYRGNTGELFF TGCGCCAGCAGCTTGTACAGGGGGAACACCGGGGAGCTGTTTTTT
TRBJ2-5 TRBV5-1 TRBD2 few CASSLEAGGEETQYF TGCGCCAGCAGCTTGGAGGCGGGAGGGGAAGAGACCCAGTACTTC
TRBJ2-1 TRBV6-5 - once CASSYLRDQRALQFF TGTGCCAGCAGTTACTTGCGGGACCAAAGAGCCCTGCAGTTCTTC
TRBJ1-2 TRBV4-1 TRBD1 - CASSPTGQGAPNYGYTF TGCGCCAGCAGCCCTACGGGACAGGGGGCGCCTAACTATGGCTACACCTTC
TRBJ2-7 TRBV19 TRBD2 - CASSKQAGRRYEQYF TGTGCCAGTAGCAAGCAGGCCGGGAGGCGCTACGAGCAGTACTTC
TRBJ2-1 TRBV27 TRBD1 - CASSTGTGNYNEQFF TGTGCCAGCAGTACCGGGACAGGGAACTACAATGAGCAGTTCTTC
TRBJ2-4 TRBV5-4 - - CASSLGGAQNIQYF TGTGCCAGCAGCTTGGGGGGAGCCCAAAACATTCAGTACTTC
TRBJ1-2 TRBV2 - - CASSSLLF TGTGCCAGCAGCTCACTTTTATTC
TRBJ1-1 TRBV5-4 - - CASSPGGPEAFF TGTGCCAGCAGCCCGGGTGGTCCTGAAGCTTTCTTT
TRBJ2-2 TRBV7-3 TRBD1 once CASSGQAGTGELFF TGTGCCAGCAGCGGACAGGCGGGCACCGGGGAGCTGTTTTTT
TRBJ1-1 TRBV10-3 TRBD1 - CAIRTSRDRGLNTEAFF TGTGCCATCAGAACGTCCCGGGACAGGGGATTGAATACTGAAGCTTTCTTT
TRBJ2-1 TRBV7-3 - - CASSLSGESSYNEQFF TGTGCCAGCAGCTTATCCGGGGAGAGCTCCTACAATGAGCAGTTCTTC
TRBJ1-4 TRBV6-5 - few CASSRGTSEKLFF TGTGCCAGCAGTCGAGGGACATCTGAAAAACTGTTTTTT
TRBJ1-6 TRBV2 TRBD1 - CASSKSTGGNSPLHF TGTGCCAGCAGTAAATCGACAGGGGGCAATTCACCCCTCCACTTT